Below, 25 T cell receptor beta chains from the same sample are listed, as sequenced in a study of blood T cell repertoires in COVID-19. Sequencing was performed with immunoSEQ multiplex PCR; in TCRdb, only in-frame clones are kept and a portion is missing. The data contain about 180,000 clones, roughly 90% of them singletons. Input material: PBMCs or T cells enriched from blood (not recorded which). These TCRs come from a human donor with acute COVID-19. The donor label of this sample is uncertain.

In this sample, this clone turned up once. The chain uses TRBV25-1 and TRBJ2-5; perhaps TRBD2 as D (5 bases). The CDR3 extends over 11 amino acids. Trimming took off 11 bases at V and 2 bases at J, with 9 bases between the two ends. CDR1 is MGHDK and CDR2 is SYGVNS in the germline V gene. The CDR3 sequence: CASGLQETQYF. Here the CDR3 DNA reads TGTGCCTCCGGACTTCAAGAGACCCAGTACTTC. Using reference TRBV25-1 and TRBJ2-5 for the parts outside the CDR3, the full variable domain is EADIYQTPRYLVIGTGKKITLECSQTMGHDKMYWYQQDPGMELHLIHYSYGVNSTEKGDLSSESTVSRIRTEHFPLTLESARPSHTSQYLCASGLQETQYFGPGTRLLVL.

CDR3 DNA: TGTGCCAGCAGAATACCGGGACAAGGGAACACTGAAGCTTTCTTT. This translates into CASRIPGQGNTEAFF. V and J are TRBV13 and TRBJ1-1, with a possible D match to TRBD1 (6 bases). The CDR3 sequence is 15 residues long. The V gene lost 6 bases and the J gene lost 1 base, with 15 bases spanning the gap. Germline V gene data show CDR1 as PRHDT and CDR2 as FYEKMQ (reference sequence).

The gene calls are TRBV4-1 and TRBJ1-2; D may be TRBD1 (6 bases). Per germline, CDR1 MGHRA and CDR2 YSYEKL. V was clipped by 0 bases and J by 6 bases, with 14 bases between them. The CDR3 contains 15 residues. CDR3 residues: CASSQEPQGSNGYTF. The CDR3 bases are TGCGCCAGCAGCCAAGAGCCGCAGGGGAGTAATGGCTACACCTTC.

J is TRBJ1-1 and V is TRBV15; tentatively, D is TRBD1 (6 bases). Germline CDR1 LNHNV, CDR2 YYDKDF (reference sequence). This CDR3 has 14 amino acids. The V end was cut by 3 bases, the J end by 11 bases, with 19 bases between. In DNA form, the CDR3 reads TGTGCCACCAGCAGTCTCCAAAGAGGGGGTAAGGCTTTCTTT. It translates to CATSSLQRGGKAFF.

The gene calls are TRBV25-1 and TRBJ1-4; D perhaps matches TRBD1 (5 bases). Trimming stripped 5 bases from V and 8 bases from J, with 18 bases between. In germline, CDR1 is MGHDK, CDR2 SYGVNS. There are 15 residues in the CDR3. CDR3 bases: TGTGCCAGCAGTAGAATGGGCAGGGATTACGAAAAACTGTTTTTT. It is translated as CASSRMGRDYEKLFF.

The rearrangement joins TRBV10-3 to TRBJ2-6; D gene unclear. CDR1 and CDR2 (germline): ENHRY, SYGVKD. This CDR3 is 12 amino acids long. Trimming took 9 bases from V and 1 from J, leaving 4 bases between them. The CDR3 spells CAILSGANVLTF. The CDR3 region has the DNA TGTGCCATTCTTTCTGGGGCCAACGTCCTGACTTTC.

This clone was seen only once. V gene TRBV12-5 combines with J gene TRBJ2-1; 7 bases map to TRBD2. CDR1 is LGHNT and CDR2 is FRNRAP in the germline V gene. The CDR3 is 16 residues long. With 4 bases clipped from V and 0 bases from J, the junction kept 6 bases outside the gene matches. This CDR3 reads CASGYILAASYNEQFF. CDR3 bases: TGTGCTAGTGGTTACATCCTAGCGGCCTCCTACAATGAGCAGTTCTTC.

This chain connects TRBV10-3 to TRBJ2-3; 8 positions agree with TRBD2. CDR1 is ENHRY and CDR2 is SYGVKD in the germline V gene. CDR3 length: 16 residues. V dropped 11 bases and J dropped 6; count of bases not matched to a gene: 19. CDR3 DNA: TGTGCCGCGTGGGGGGGTAGCGGGGAGTTGGTGGATACGCAGTATTTT. Translation: CAAWGGSGELVDTQYF.

The chain carries TRBV2 and TRBJ2-6; TRBD1 aligns across 7 bases. This CDR3 has 15 residues. The V gene end was trimmed by 6 bases and the J gene end by 2 bases; junction bases not matched to a gene: 4. CDR1 SNHLY and CDR2 FYNNEI come from the germline V gene. CDR3 protein: CASSAQGAGANVLTF. The DNA for the CDR3 is TGTGCCAGCAGCGCCCAGGGGGCTGGGGCCAACGTCCTGACTTTC.

In this sample, this clone turned up a few times. The V and J genes are TRBV28 and TRBJ2-2; TRBD1 might be the D (5 bases). CDR1 is MDHEN, CDR2 SYDVKM, per germline. This CDR3 is 14 amino acids long. Trimming removed 6 bases at V and 6 bases at J, with 14 bases between. CDR3 DNA sequence: TGTGCCAGCAGCCCTTGGGGCTCGGCCGGGGAGCTGTTTTTT. It is translated as CASSPWGSAGELFF. The whole variable domain, remainder taken from reference TRBV28 and TRBJ2-2, is DVKVTQSSRYLVKRTGEKVFLECVQDMDHENMFWYRQDPGLGLRLIYFSYDVKMKEKGDIPEGYSVSREKKERFSLILESASTNQTSMYLCASSPWGSAGELFFGEGSRLTVL.

This chain uses TRBV27 with TRBJ1-2; D unclear. Germline lookup yields CDR1 MNHEY and CDR2 SMNVEV (reference sequence). The CDR3 consists of 13 residues. V lost 3 bases to trimming and J lost 7 bases, with 12 bases between them. CDR3 loop: CASSLGRNGGYTF. CDR3 coding DNA: TGTGCCAGCAGTTTGGGCCGTAATGGTGGCTACACCTTC.

The rearrangement uses TRBV19 and TRBJ1-1; 8 bases align to TRBD1. The germline V gene has CDR1 LNHDA and CDR2 SQIVND (reference sequence). The CDR3 runs to 15 residues. V was pared by 2 bases and J by 2 bases, with 4 bases of the junction left unmatched. The CDR3 coding sequence is TGTGCCAGTAGTATAACGGGACAGGCCAACACTGAAGCTTTCTTT. Its translation is CASSITGQANTEAFF.

This chain connects TRBV19 to TRBJ1-5; D might be TRBD1 (6 bases). V lost 3 bases and J 6 bases, leaving 9 bases between the germline ends. CDR1 and CDR2 from the germline V gene are LNHDA and SQIVND (reference sequence). This CDR3 has 13 residues. The DNA of the CDR3 is TGTGCCAGTAGTATGGGGGCGAGTCAGCCCCAGCATTTT. It translates to CASSMGASQPQHF.

The chain has TRBV5-8 and TRBJ1-2; TRBD1 matches 7 bases. The V gene end was trimmed by 3 bases and the J gene end by 4 bases; junction bases not matched to a gene: 6. The CDR3 runs 14 residues. Germline-derived CDR1 and CDR2 are SGHTS and YDEGEE. The CDR3 DNA follows: TGTGCCAGCAGCTCCCCGGGACAGAGCTATGGCTACACCTTC. It is translated as CASSSPGQSYGYTF.

This rearrangement joins TRBV5-6 to TRBJ2-3; maybe TRBD2 (6 bases). With 3 bases removed from V and 5 bases from J, the gap between germline ends came to 16 bases. Germline values: CDR1 SGHDT, CDR2 YYEEEE. The CDR3 sequence is 15 residues long. The CDR3 DNA is TGTGCCAGCAGCTCGCTGGGCGGGGAGAAAGATACGCAGTATTTT. Protein: CASSSLGGEKDTQYF.

The chain couples TRBV6-4 to TRBJ2-3; D may be TRBD1 (6 bases). Germline V lookup: CDR1 MRHNA, CDR2 SNTAGT. Trimming took 3 bases from V and 1 from J, leaving 14 bases between them. The CDR3 is made up of 16 amino acids. CDR3 coding DNA: TGTGCCAGCAGTGAGGGGACATCCCCAGGCACAGATACGCAGTATTTT. It translates to CASSEGTSPGTDTQYF.

The chain couples TRBV2 to TRBJ2-1; 7 positions agree with TRBD1. Germline V lookup: CDR1 SNHLY, CDR2 FYNNEI. The CDR3 is 12 residues long. After removal of 4 bases from V and 10 bases from J, the junction contained 4 bases not matched to a gene. CDR3 DNA: TGTGCCAGCAGTGGTACCAGGGGGGAGCAGTTCTTC. Encoded protein: CASSGTRGEQFF.

This clone appeared a single time. This chain connects TRBV5-5 to TRBJ1-2; D uncertain. From germline, CDR1 is SGHKS and CDR2 YYEKEE (reference sequence). The CDR3 covers 15 residues. V lost 4 bases to trimming and J lost 2 bases, with 15 bases between them. The CDR3 region has the DNA TGTGCCAGCAGCCTGGACGGGATGGGGAACTATGGCTACACCTTC. Amino acids: CASSLDGMGNYGYTF.

This clone occurred once. The chain couples TRBV27 to TRBJ1-1; weak D call: TRBD1 (5 bases). The CDR3 covers 14 residues. The V end was cut by 3 bases, the J end by 4 bases, with 12 bases between. Germline CDR1 reads MNHEY; CDR2 reads SMNVEV (reference sequence). CDR3 in DNA: TGTGCCAGCAGTTTCGCGGGGCCCAGCACTGAAGCTTTCTTT. Encoded protein: CASSFAGPSTEAFF.

The chain links TRBV6-1 to TRBJ2-7; 7 positions match TRBD1. Germline assignment: CDR1 MNHNS and CDR2 SASEGT. The CDR3 consists of 15 residues. The ends lost 1 base at V and 1 base at J; junction bases unmatched: 4. The CDR3 DNA follows: TGTGCCAGCAGTGAAGTGCCGGGACAGTCCTACGAGCAGTACTTC. This encodes CASSEVPGQSYEQYF.

The chain uses TRBV24-1 and TRBJ1-1, with D possibly TRBD1 on 6 matching bases. Germline V gene sequence: CDR1 KGHDR, CDR2 SFDVKD. The V end lost 4 bases, the J end lost 1 base, and 12 bases lay between the germline ends. This CDR3 has 15 residues. CDR3 sequence reads: CATSDSRGPNTEAFF. DNA for the CDR3: TGTGCCACCAGTGACTCCAGGGGCCCGAACACTGAAGCTTTCTTT.

The genes are TRBV5-6 and TRBJ2-1; 8 bases line up with TRBD2. CDR3 size: 16 residues. Germline loops: CDR1 SGHDT, CDR2 YYEEEE. With V trimmed by 3 bases and J by 4 bases, 9 bases remained unmatched. Written as DNA, the CDR3 is TGTGCCAGCAGCTGGGGCGAAGCGGGGGATTACAATGAGCAGTTCTTC. This codes for CASSWGEAGDYNEQFF.

The chain combines TRBV30 with TRBJ1-6; the match to TRBD1 covers 8 bases. Looked up from germline, CDR1 is GTSNPN and CDR2 is SVGIG (reference sequence). The CDR3 sequence is 16 residues long. The J segment lost 5 bases and the V segment lost 3 bases, leaving 9 bases of the junction unmatched. CDR3 loop: CAWSTGTGGHNSPLHF. CDR3 sequence (DNA): TGTGCCTGGAGCACCGGGACAGGAGGTCATAATTCACCCCTCCACTTT.

This clone showed up just once. The rearrangement uses TRBV5-1 and TRBJ2-5, with a tentative D call TRBD1 (5 bases). Germline V gives CDR1 SGHRS, CDR2 YFSETQ. This CDR3 comprises 14 residues. V was trimmed by 1 base and J by 2 bases, leaving 9 bases between them. The CDR3 nucleotides read TGCGCCAGCAGCTTGAACAGGATACAAGAGACCCAGTACTTC. The encoded protein is CASSLNRIQETQYF.

V usage is TRBV19 and J usage is TRBJ1-1, with D uncertain. This CDR3 region has 15 residues. Germline V gene sequence: CDR1 LNHDA, CDR2 SQIVND (reference sequence). Trimming took 2 bases from V and 1 from J, leaving 11 bases between them. Here the CDR3 DNA reads TGTGCCAGTAGTATAAGCCAGGCGGGGAACACTGAAGCTTTCTTT. This translates into CASSISQAGNTEAFF.